This TCR beta chain was identified in a study of blood T cells in healthy people across ages. On this clonotype: Its cognate antigen is unknown.

Whole-study findings and limits: There were more naive CD4+ cells and higher diversity in long-lived donors than in aged donors. Any conclusive comparison of naive versus antigen-experienced cells was prevented by using unsorted PBMCs.

Next came a second PCR, run for roughly 6 to 11 cycles, which used a sample-barcoded 5' primer along with a J-beta primer mix. MiXCR, run by TCRdb on the 5' RACE reads, gives a single entry per CDR3 protein. The table records roughly 790,000 distinct CDR3 sequences, roughly 44% of them present only once. Sequencing was performed on blood. This TCR derives from a woman aged 60-75 years in good health.

The CDR3, as DNA: TGTGCCAGCAGCCGGGGACGGATACAAGAGACCCAGTACTTC. Translated: CASSRGRIQETQYF. The V call is TRBV3-1, the J call TRBJ2-5, with D possibly being TRBD1 or TRBD2 (5 bases each). Germline assignment: CDR1 LGHDT and CDR2 YNNKEL (reference sequence). Trimming stripped 4 bases from V and 2 bases from J, with 11 bases between. The CDR3 spans 14 residues.